This T cell receptor beta chain was documented in a study of blood T cells in healthy people across ages (dated by TCRdb to between 2014 and 2016). Looking at the study overall: In model experiments, roughly one uniquely barcoded TCR beta cDNA molecule per two T cells was captured by template switching. Using deep sequencing normalized with unique cDNA molecular identifiers, the study measured how TCR beta repertoire diversity changes with age. Four age groups were formed from the donors: young (average approximately 16 years), middle-aged (roughly 38), aged (approximately 60) and long-lived (around 82). To avoid experimental bias, donors of different ages were randomly spread across the sequencing lanes. For two donors (one aged 18 to 30 and one aged 80 or older), the study analyzed two additional independent replicas of 1 million unique cDNA reads from the same blood draw.

As for this clonotype: Its cognate antigen has yet to be identified. The input lacks base qualities; no much larger clone sits a single base away.

Study-wide conclusions, independent of this receptor: Estimates of total diversity from one million sequenced T cells were regarded as lower bounds and underestimates. Bulk unsorted PBMC profiling prevented conclusive comparison of naive and antigen-experienced compartments. Compared with the aged group, more naive CD4+ T cells, fewer expanded clones and increased TCR diversity were shown by the long-lived group, suggesting age selection. A strong correlation was found between observed TCR beta diversity and the percentage of naive T cells measured by flow cytometry. Because the CMV infection status of the donors was unknown, age-related changes in expanded clonotypes may potentially have been confounded. As age increased, observed TCR beta diversity per million T cells dropped in a roughly linear way, and a significant reduction was already evident by age 40.

Libraries were prepared through 5' RACE. The sample was run on an Illumina HiSeq 2500. A second PCR of roughly 7 to 11 cycles was performed with a sample-barcoded 5' primer and a J-beta primer mix. Each TCR beta cDNA molecule received a unique molecular identifier from a template-switch 5' adaptor carrying 12 random nucleotides. At least 2.5 million CDR3-containing paired-end reads were obtained from each sample. The Mint cDNA synthesis kit, primed by a TRBC-specific oligonucleotide, was used to synthesize first-strand cDNA from all RNA. Following uracil-DNA glycosylase treatment, a first 18-cycle PCR with universal primers M1SS and BC2_uni_R was performed on all cDNA. The authors' pipeline ran thus. Normalization of each sample was performed by random selection of 1 million high-quality reads, each carrying a distinct molecular identifier. Reads with shared molecular identifiers were discarded instead of being binned into consensus sequences. MiTCR, run with a Q25 quality threshold and the strictest error-elimination algorithm, handled CDR3 identification, clonotype clustering and error correction. A nonparametric unseen species model with Euler transformation was used to estimate lower-bound total TCR beta diversity. Starting from the raw public reads, TCRdb applied fastp trimming at Q25, assembled clones with MiXCR and retained in-frame beta chains. One record per CDR3 amino acid sequence lists the most common genes and DNA. V and J calls and clone size were set by TCRdb, not the authors. The sample table records under 800,000 distinct CDR3 sequences; around a fifth of these occur just once. Roughly 3.9% of the sample rests with the top ten.

Systemically healthy Caucasian individuals from Russia, 35 to 50 in total and aged about 6 to 100 years, were included as donors. Each donor gave around 9 milliliters of peripheral blood, collected into EDTA-treated Vacutainer tubes. Ficoll-Paque density-gradient centrifugation was used to isolate PBMCs, with at least 7 million obtained per sample. Trizol reagent was used to extract total RNA from PBMCs, with at least 5 micrograms per sample. The percentages of naive CD45RAhigh/CD27high T cells were determined by flow cytometry on a PBMC aliquot from every donor. Deletion took 0 bases off V and 3 bases off J, with a span of 8 bases between the germline ends. The germline V gene encodes CDR1 DFQATT and CDR2 SNEGSKA (reference sequence). Measured from the cysteine to the phenylalanine, the CDR3 is 13 residues long. Just CDR3 DNA is preserved here, 39 bases in frame from base 1.

The TCR originated in a man between 65 and 85 years old in good health. The source material was blood. This receptor chain uses TRBV20-1 and TRBJ1-2, with TRBD1 perhaps the D gene, on 6 matching bases. The DNA is as follows: TGCAGTGCTAGAGATCAGGGGTACTATGGCTACACCTTC. This is translated as CSARDQGYYGYTF.